The text below deals with one T cell receptor (beta chain). The antigen is unknown. The data originate from a study of cytomegalovirus exposure and HLA in healthy donors. Overall study context: A subsequent analysis stated that the approximately 120 validation repertoires were run on the same platform as the 650 to 850 first-cohort repertoires. Overall study results and limits: CMV antigen specificity of a few CMV-associated chains was confirmed in vitro. Later, an analysis found that TCR clusters from the first cohort tended to co-occur in the 95 to 150 validation repertoires.

It was the approximately 110-subject validation cohort, separate from the approximately 700-subject first cohort, to which the donors belonged. Germline CDR1 is LGHNT and CDR2 is FRNRAP. The CDR3 consists of 15 residues. With V trimmed by 4 bases and J by 7 bases, 3 bases remained unmatched. Generated by immunoSEQ multiplex PCR, the TCRdb table keeps only in-frame clones and is missing some. The top ten hold less than 3% of the sample, which has 250,000 or so clones, 80% to 90% seen once. The material sequenced was PBMCs. This chain links TRBV12-5 with TRBJ2-1; the match to TRBD2 covers 14 bases. The clonotype comes from a young man in good health and CMV-seronegative. In DNA form, the CDR3 reads TGTGCTAGTGGTTGGGGGACTAGCGGGGGAAATGAGCAGTTCTTC. Its protein is CASGWGTSGGNEQFF.